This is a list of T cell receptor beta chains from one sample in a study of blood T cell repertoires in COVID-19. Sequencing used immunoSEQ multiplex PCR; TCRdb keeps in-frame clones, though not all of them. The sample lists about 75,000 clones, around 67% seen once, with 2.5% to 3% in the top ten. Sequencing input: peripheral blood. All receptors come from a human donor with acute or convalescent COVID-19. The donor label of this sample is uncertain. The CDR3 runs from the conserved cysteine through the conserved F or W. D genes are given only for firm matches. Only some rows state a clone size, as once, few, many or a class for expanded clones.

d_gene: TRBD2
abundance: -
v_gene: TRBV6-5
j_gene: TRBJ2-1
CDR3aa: CASSYRRESNEQFF
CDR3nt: TGTGCCAGCAGTTACCGGCGGGAGTCCAATGAGCAGTTCTTC

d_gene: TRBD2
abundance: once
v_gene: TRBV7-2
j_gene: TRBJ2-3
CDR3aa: CASSQTSGGYF
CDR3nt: TGTGCCAGCAGCCAAACAAGCGGGGGGTATTTT

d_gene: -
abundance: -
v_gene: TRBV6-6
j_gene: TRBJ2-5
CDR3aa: CASYNPKETQYF
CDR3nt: TGTGCCAGCTACAACCCGAAAGAGACCCAGTACTTC

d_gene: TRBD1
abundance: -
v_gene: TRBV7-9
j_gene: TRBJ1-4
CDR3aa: CASSFGQGVQTNEKLFF
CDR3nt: TGTGCCAGCAGCTTCGGACAGGGGGTTCAAACTAATGAAAAACTGTTTTTT

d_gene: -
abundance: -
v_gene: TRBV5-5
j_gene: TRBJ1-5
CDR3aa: CASSLDTFSNQPQHF
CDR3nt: TGTGCCAGCAGCTTGGACACCTTTAGCAATCAGCCCCAGCATTTT

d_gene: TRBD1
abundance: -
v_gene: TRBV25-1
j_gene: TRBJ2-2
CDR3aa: CASSVSDRGSYGELFF
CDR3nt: TGTGCCAGCAGTGTCTCGGACAGGGGGAGCTACGGGGAGCTGTTTTTT

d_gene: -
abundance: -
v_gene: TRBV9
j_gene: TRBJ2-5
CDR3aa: CSSGPQEGTQYF
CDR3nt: TGTAGTTCGGGACCCCAGGAGGGGACCCAGTACTTC

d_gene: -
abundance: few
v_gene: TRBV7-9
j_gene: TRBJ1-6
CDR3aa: CASSFPGSSYNSPLHF
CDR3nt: TGTGCCAGCAGCTTCCCGGGTAGCTCCTATAATTCACCCCTCCACTTT

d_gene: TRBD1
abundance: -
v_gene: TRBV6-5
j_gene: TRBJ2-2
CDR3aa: CASTNRGANTGELFF
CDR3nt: TGTGCCAGCACGAACAGGGGGGCGAACACCGGGGAGCTGTTTTTT

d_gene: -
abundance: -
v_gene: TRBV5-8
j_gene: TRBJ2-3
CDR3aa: CASSLTGPQYF
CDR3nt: TGTGCCAGCAGCTTAACAGGGCCGCAGTATTTT